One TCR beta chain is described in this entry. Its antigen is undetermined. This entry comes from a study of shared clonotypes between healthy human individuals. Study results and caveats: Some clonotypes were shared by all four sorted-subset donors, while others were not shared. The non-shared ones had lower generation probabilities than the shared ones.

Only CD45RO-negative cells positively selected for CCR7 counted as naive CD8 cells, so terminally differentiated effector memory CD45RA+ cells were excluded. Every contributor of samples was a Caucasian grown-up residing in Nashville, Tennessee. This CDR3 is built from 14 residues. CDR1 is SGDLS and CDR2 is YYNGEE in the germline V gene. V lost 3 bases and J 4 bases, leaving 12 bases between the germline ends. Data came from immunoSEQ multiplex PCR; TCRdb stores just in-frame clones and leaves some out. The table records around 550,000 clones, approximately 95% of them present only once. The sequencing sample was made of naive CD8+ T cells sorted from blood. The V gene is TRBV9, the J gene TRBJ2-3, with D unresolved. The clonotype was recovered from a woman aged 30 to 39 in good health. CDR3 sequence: CASSGGYPADTQYF. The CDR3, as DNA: TGTGCCAGCAGCGGCGGTTACCCAGCAGATACGCAGTATTTT.